Listed below are T cell receptor beta chains from one sample, sequenced in a study of T cells after yellow fever vaccination. A single record per CDR3 protein comes from TCRdb applying MiXCR to the 5' RACE reads. Of over 300,000 distinct CDR3 sequences listed, approximately 3.9% were seen once; the top ten hold 23%. The input for sequencing was PBMCs, taken on the day of the yellow fever booster vaccination. These receptors originate from a man aged 18-30 years who received the YFV17D yellow fever vaccine. Both conserved end residues are part of each CDR3. D genes are given only for firm matches. A clone size is listed for some rows: how often the clone was seen (once, few, many), or a class if it is expanded.

v_gene	d_gene	abundance	j_gene	CDR3aa	CDR3nt
TRBV5-6	NA	few	TRBJ2-5	CASSLLDSMTRETQYF	TGTGCCAGCAGCTTGCTCGACTCGATGACTAGAGAGACCCAGTACTTC
TRBV20-1	NA	many	TRBJ2-5	CSAAAGPQETQYF	TGCAGTGCTGCGGCGGGCCCCCAAGAGACCCAGTACTTC
TRBV29-1	NA	many	TRBJ2-7	CSVDRGGDEQYF	TGCAGCGTTGACCGAGGTGGCGACGAGCAGTACTTC
TRBV18	TRBD1	few	TRBJ2-6	CASSSRQGPSGANVLTF	TGTGCCAGCTCATCCCGACAGGGACCCTCTGGGGCCAACGTCCTGACTTTC
TRBV7-3	NA	few	TRBJ2-4	CASSLIQGGIQYF	TGTGCCAGCAGCTTAATTCAGGGCGGCATTCAGTACTTC
TRBV5-1	NA	many	TRBJ2-3	CASSFRSDTQYF	TGCGCCAGCAGCTTCAGGTCAGATACGCAGTATTTT
TRBV10-3	NA	few	TRBJ1-2	CAISEPKTVYGYTF	TGTGCCATCAGTGAACCAAAGACAGTCTATGGCTACACCTTC
TRBV4-1	NA	few	TRBJ1-6	CASSITDSYNSPLHF	TGCGCCAGCAGCATCACCGACAGCTATAATTCACCCCTCCACTTT
TRBV7-2	NA	NA	TRBJ2-7	CASSPLAIYEQYF	TGTGCCAGCAGCCCCCTGGCGATATACGAGCAGTACTTC
TRBV12-3/TRBV12-4	TRBD2	many	TRBJ2-3	CASSPSGGRGDTQYF	TGTGCCAGCAGCCCTAGCGGGGGCCGGGGAGATACGCAGTATTTT
TRBV15	TRBD1	few	TRBJ1-5	CATSRDQGAGQPQHF	TGTGCCACCAGCAGAGACCAGGGGGCAGGTCAGCCCCAGCATTTT
TRBV30	NA	NA	TRBJ1-3	CAWSGTGNTIYF	TGTGCCTGGAGTGGGACCGGAAACACCATATATTTT
TRBV5-1	NA	many	TRBJ2-4	CASIGGKGTLAKNIQYF	TGCGCCAGCATCGGTGGTAAGGGGACTCTAGCCAAAAACATTCAGTACTTC
TRBV20-1	NA	few	TRBJ2-5	CSAPRPGRETQYF	TGCAGTGCTCCACGACCCGGTCGTGAGACCCAGTACTTC
TRBV5-1	TRBD2	many	TRBJ2-5	CASSSIAGEETQYF	TGCGCCAGCAGCTCGATAGCGGGCGAAGAGACCCAGTACTTC
TRBV5-5	NA	few	TRBJ1-1	CASSLAPAMNTEAFF	TGTGCCAGCAGCTTGGCCCCGGCCATGAACACTGAAGCTTTCTTT
TRBV4-1	NA	NA	TRBJ2-2	CASSQGLKAAQSLDTGELFF	TGCGCCAGCAGCCAAGGTCTCAAGGCGGCGCAGAGCCTTGACACCGGGGAGCTGTTTTTT
TRBV20-1	TRBD1	few	TRBJ1-1	CSAWTGGDEAFF	TGCAGTGCTTGGACAGGGGGAGATGAAGCTTTCTTT
TRBV7-9	NA	few	TRBJ1-1	CASSSSPEAFF	TGTGCCAGCAGCAGTAGTCCTGAAGCTTTCTTT
TRBV29-1	NA	few	TRBJ1-2	CSAGAAWPGYGYTF	TGCAGCGCTGGGGCAGCCTGGCCTGGGTATGGCTACACCTTC
TRBV20-1	NA	many	TRBJ2-5	CSARGGKNGETQYF	TGCAGTGCTAGAGGGGGCAAGAATGGGGAGACCCAGTACTTC
TRBV9	TRBD2	many	TRBJ2-1	CASSVASGGAGNEQFF	TGTGCCAGCAGCGTAGCCAGCGGGGGGGCAGGAAATGAGCAGTTCTTC
TRBV27	TRBD2	many	TRBJ2-3	CASSNGGETDTQYF	TGTGCCAGCAGTAACGGGGGGGAGACAGATACGCAGTATTTT
TRBV12-5	NA	few	TRBJ2-2	CASGKNREVNTGELFF	TGTGCTAGTGGTAAAAACAGGGAAGTTAACACCGGGGAGCTGTTTTTT
TRBV12-3/TRBV12-4	NA	NA	TRBJ1-3	CASSLRTDGPGNTIYF	TGTGCCAGCAGTCTACGGACAGATGGGCCTGGAAACACCATATATTTT
TRBV27	NA	NA	TRBJ1-1	CASSEGAGEVDTEAFF	TGTGCCAGCAGCGAAGGGGCTGGGGAGGTGGACACTGAAGCTTTCTTT